This T cell receptor (beta chain) was identified during a study of cytotoxic CD8 clonotypes in ibrutinib-treated CLL. Regarding the study as a whole: Baseline clonality exceeded age-matched healthy donors and tracked circulating CD8+ T-cell counts.

The source of around 2 micrograms of genomic DNA for TCR beta libraries was cryopreserved PBMCs. Germline CDR1 and CDR2: SGHRS and YFSETQ. The CDR3 consists of 22 residues. Unmatched junction bases numbered 22, after V lost 4 bases and J lost 1 base. Investigators sought sequencing depths of between 1 in 200,000 and 1 in 1 million T cells. Measured with immunoSEQ multiplex PCR; TCRdb has only the in-frame clones, and not every one. The data hold some 300,000 clones, with around four fifths observed a single time. With respect to this clone: What it recognizes is unknown.

Sequenced here: PBMCs, sampled before ibrutinib treatment. This chain joins TRBV5-1 and TRBJ2-5; 13 positions agree with TRBD2. This receptor was obtained from a human donor with chronic lymphocytic leukemia. CDR3 sequence reads: CASSKNTGTSGTRRGFQETQYF. The CDR3 DNA follows: TGCGCCAGCAGCAAAAACACCGGGACTAGCGGGACTCGAAGGGGTTTCCAAGAGACCCAGTACTTC.